The 5 T cell receptor beta chains given below trace back to one sample, sequenced in a study of CD8 T cells in ankylosing spondylitis. From the 5' RACE reads, TCRdb called clonotypes with MiXCR, one entry per CDR3 protein. The data contain about 69,000 distinct CDR3 sequences, less than 6% of them singletons. Specimen: blood, either unsorted or a sorted T cell fraction (not recorded which). Receptor source: a male donor with ankylosing spondylitis or in good health (not recorded which).

This clonotype was counted at least ten times. The chain couples TRBV5-1 to TRBJ2-7; TRBD1 matches at 10 bases. Germline assignment: CDR1 SGHRS and CDR2 YFSETQ. The CDR3 runs to 18 residues. V lost 4 bases and J lost 0; bases outside the gene matches: 13. The CDR3 reads CASSLGGQGPPSSYEQYF. DNA of the CDR3: TGCGCCAGCAGCCTGGGGGGACAGGGGCCTCCGAGCTCCTACGAGCAGTACTTC.

This clonotype was seen ten or more times. The chain links TRBV7-6 to TRBJ2-2; 10 nucleotides align to TRBD2. There are 17 residues in the CDR3. Germline-derived CDR1 and CDR2 are SGHVS and FNYEAQ. V shed 5 bases and J 4 bases; nucleotides not matched to a gene: 10. This chain's CDR3 is CASSIPSGGKSTGELFF. The CDR3 DNA is TGTGCCAGCAGCATCCCTAGCGGGGGAAAGTCCACCGGGGAGCTGTTTTTT.

This clonotype has ten or more counts. The gene calls are TRBV5-1 and TRBJ1-5, with D maybe TRBD1 (6 bases). This CDR3 has 14 amino acids. Germline values: CDR1 SGHRS, CDR2 YFSETQ. Trimming took 3 bases from V and 4 from J, leaving 11 bases between them. The CDR3 region is CASSSEGGNQPQHF. DNA of the CDR3: TGCGCCAGCAGCTCCGAGGGGGGGAATCAGCCCCAGCATTTT.

At least ten counts were recorded for this clonotype. J is TRBJ2-2 and V is TRBV27; 10 bases align to TRBD1. CDR3 length: 15 amino acids. The V gene's germline CDR1 is MNHEY and CDR2 SMNVEV (reference sequence). V lost 7 bases and J lost 3; bases outside the gene matches: 5. The CDR3: CASTPGQGHTGELFF. The CDR3 bases are TGTGCCAGCACTCCGGGACAGGGGCACACCGGGGAGCTGTTTTTT.

This clonotype was found a few times. One end of the junction fails to match germline, which may point to a read error. The chain couples TRBV20-1 to TRBJ1-6; 10 nucleotides agree with TRBD1. The CDR3 covers 18 residues. Germline V CDR1 and CDR2: DFQATT, SNEGSKA (reference sequence). The CDR3 DNA follows: TGCTGTGCTAGCCGTTCGGGACAGGGGTTTTCCTATAATTCACCCCTCCACTTT. Protein sequence: CCASRSGQGFSYNSPLHF.